Presented here are 23 T cell receptor beta chains from one specimen sequenced in a study of blood T cell repertoires in COVID-19. Assay used: immunoSEQ multiplex PCR; TCRdb lists only in-frame clones, some missing. The data show about 120,000 clones, with approximately 80% seen just once and roughly 12% held by the top ten. Source material: peripheral blood. These receptor sequences come from a man between 60 and 75 years old with acute or convalescent COVID-19.

The rearrangement links TRBV7-9 to TRBJ2-2; D not certain. V lost 3 bases to trimming and J lost 1 base, with 6 bases between them. The germline gives CDR1 SEHNR, CDR2 FQNEAQ (reference sequence). The CDR3 covers 14 residues. The CDR3 protein is CASSFLRNTGELFF. DNA of the CDR3: TGTGCCAGCAGCTTCCTTCGGAACACCGGGGAGCTGTTTTTT.

This clone was seen a few times. The chain couples TRBV28 to TRBJ1-1; a weak D match, TRBD1 (6 bases). The CDR3 loop spans 13 amino acids. V gave up 3 bases and J gave up 4 bases, with 9 bases separating them. Germline assignment: CDR1 MDHEN and CDR2 SYDVKM. The CDR3 DNA follows: TGTGCCAGCAGTTTCGCAGGGGCCACTGAAGCTTTCTTT. Translation gives CASSFAGATEAFF.

The chain carries TRBV6-5 and TRBJ2-5; 10 bases map to TRBD1. After removal of 6 bases from V and 5 bases from J, the junction contained 6 bases not matched to a gene. This CDR3 spans 14 amino acids. The germline gives CDR1 MNHEY, CDR2 SVGAGI. The CDR3 is CASSRGQGGETQYF. The CDR3 region has the DNA TGTGCCAGCAGCCGCGGACAGGGGGGGGAGACCCAGTACTTC.

The V call is TRBV24-1, the J call TRBJ2-2; perhaps TRBD1 as D (6 bases). V dropped 1 base and J dropped 1 base, with 18 bases sitting between them. The CDR3 loop spans 19 amino acids. Germline assignment: CDR1 KGHDR and CDR2 SFDVKD. CDR3 bases: TGTGCCACCAGTGATTTAAGGGGGTGGGAGAGCCAGAACACCGGGGAGCTGTTTTTT. Residues: CATSDLRGWESQNTGELFF.

The chain joins TRBV7-9 to TRBJ2-5; D call uncertain. The CDR3 contains 12 residues. The V end lost 4 bases, the J end lost 4 bases, and 7 bases lay between the germline ends. Germline assignment: CDR1 SEHNR and CDR2 FQNEAQ (reference sequence). In nucleotides, the CDR3 is TGTGCCAGCAGCTCATGGGCAGAGACCCAGTACTTC. This encodes CASSSWAETQYF. Looking up the rest from reference TRBV7-9 and TRBJ2-5 gives the full variable domain: DTGVSQNPRHKITKRGQNVTFRCDPISEHNRLYWYRQTLGQGPEFLTYFQNEAQLEKSRLLSDRFSAERPKGSFSTLEIQRTEQGDSAMYLCASSSWAETQYFGPGTRLLVL.

The V and J genes are TRBV5-1 and TRBJ2-7; 7 nucleotides line up with TRBD1. This CDR3 contains 18 residues. J lost 4 bases, V lost 1 base, and 17 bases had no gene match. The germline V gene has CDR1 SGHRS and CDR2 YFSETQ. The CDR3 nucleotides are TGCGCCAGCAGCTTGTTCATTTGGGGTGGGACAGACAGATACGAGCAGTACTTC. Amino acid sequence: CASSLFIWGGTDRYEQYF.

The chain is built from TRBV18 and TRBJ2-3, with D tentatively TRBD1 (6 bases). V lost 1 base and J lost 6, with 14 bases in between. Per germline, CDR1 KGHSH and CDR2 LQKENI. The CDR3 consists of 15 residues. CDR3 DNA: TGTGCCAGCTCACCACGGGTGACAGGTATGGATACGCAGTATTTT. Its translation: CASSPRVTGMDTQYF.

This clone was seen once. V usage is TRBV5-4 and J usage is TRBJ2-1, with TRBD2 matching over 8 bases. Germline CDR1 is SGHNT and CDR2 is YYREEE (reference sequence). Trimming removed 1 base from V and 7 bases from J; junction bases left unmatched: 4. The CDR3 sequence is 14 residues long. CDR3 in amino acids: CASSLWAGGNEQFF. The CDR3 DNA is TGTGCCAGCAGCTTGTGGGCGGGAGGAAATGAGCAGTTCTTC. Full variable domain (missing parts from reference TRBV5-4 and TRBJ2-1): ETGVTQSPTHLIKTRGQQVTLRCSSQSGHNTVSWYQQALGQGPQFIFQYYREEENGRGNFPPRFSGLQFPNYSSELNVNALELDDSALYLCASSLWAGGNEQFFGPGTRLTVL.

This chain links TRBV7-3 with TRBJ2-1; possibly TRBD2 for D (5 bases). V was shortened by 5 bases and J by 1 base, with 12 bases between the two germline ends. Germline V gene data show CDR1 as SGHTA and CDR2 as FQGTGA. The CDR3 is 15 residues long. CDR3 region: CASSPVGMSYNEQFF. DNA of the CDR3: TGTGCCAGCAGCCCCGTCGGGATGTCCTACAATGAGCAGTTCTTC.

This chain connects TRBV30 to TRBJ1-2, with D hard to call. V was cut by 8 bases and J by 1 base, with 8 bases left in between. The CDR3 consists of 11 residues. Germline V CDR1 and CDR2: GTSNPN, SVGIG (reference sequence). The CDR3 region has the DNA TGTGCCCGTGCGGATAACTATGGCTACACCTTC. This codes for CARADNYGYTF.

This clone appeared a single time. The chain has TRBV30 and TRBJ1-1; 8 nucleotides line up with TRBD1. V lost 2 bases and J lost 1; bases outside the gene matches: 9. Per the germline V gene, CDR1 is GTSNPN and CDR2 is SVGIG (reference sequence). The CDR3 consists of 16 residues. CDR3 sequence (DNA): TGTGCCTGGAGTCTAACAGGGGGGGCTCGGAACACTGAAGCTTTCTTT. Residues: CAWSLTGGARNTEAFF.

This clone is a singleton in its sample. The V call is TRBV7-9, the J call TRBJ1-3, with TRBD1 matching 7 bases. Germline trimming cut 4 bases from V and 0 bases from J; bases unmatched to any gene: 12. Germline values: CDR1 SEHNR, CDR2 FQNEAQ (reference sequence). The CDR3 contains 18 residues. This CDR3 is CASSSGGSNPHSGNTIYF. The CDR3 DNA reads TGTGCCAGCAGCTCAGGGGGGTCCAACCCTCACTCTGGAAACACCATATATTTT.

The CDR3 reads CASSQDPSTGFNSPLHF. DNA of the CDR3: TGTGCCAGCAGCCAAGACCCTAGTACGGGGTTTAATTCACCCCTCCACTTT. The chain couples TRBV3-1 (or the pseudogene TRBV3-2) to TRBJ1-6; D unresolved. Germline-derived CDR1 and CDR2 are LGHDT and YNNKEL (reference sequence). V was cut by 0 bases and J by 6 bases, with 15 bases left in between. The length of the CDR3 is 17 residues.

The chain joins TRBV28 to TRBJ1-1; D gene uncertain. With 4 bases removed from V and 5 bases from J, the gap between germline ends came to 20 bases. CDR3 length equals 16 residues. CDR1 and CDR2 from the germline V gene are MDHEN and SYDVKM. The CDR3 DNA reads TGTGCCAGCAGTTGGAGCGGGCAGGCGGTGCGAACTGAAGCTTTCTTT. Its translation is CASSWSGQAVRTEAFF.

This clone showed up just a few times. The chain combines TRBV7-8 with TRBJ2-3; 10 positions match TRBD2. This CDR3 is 20 amino acids long. Germline V gene data show CDR1 as SGHVS and CDR2 as FQNEAQ. V was clipped by 1 base and J by 1 base; unmatched bases: 14. The CDR3 DNA reads TGTGCCAGCAGCTTAGAAGGGTCGGCTAGCGGGAGTGCTGGCACAGATACGCAGTATTTT. Translated: CASSLEGSASGSAGTDTQYF.

This chain uses TRBV12-3 or TRBV12-4 with TRBJ2-7, with D possibly TRBD1 on 5 matching bases. Trimming cost V 5 bases and J 3 bases, with 8 bases left between them. This CDR3 is built from 12 residues. The CDR3 sequence is CASSTDSYEQYF. The CDR3 nucleotides are TGTGCCAGCAGTACCGACAGCTACGAGCAGTACTTC.

Concerning this clone: Other DNA sequences of this sample code for an identical CDR3. The gene calls are TRBV6-5 and TRBJ1-5; no firm D call. CDR1 is MNHEY, CDR2 SVGAGI, per germline. Deletions cut 6 bases from V and 0 bases from J, with 6 bases between. The CDR3 has 13 residues. The DNA of the CDR3 is TGTGCCAGCAGCCCCGGTAGCAATCAGCCCCAGCATTTT. Protein: CASSPGSNQPQHF.

The chain joins TRBV12-5 to TRBJ2-1, with D perhaps matching TRBD1 (6 bases). Deletions cut 0 bases from V and 8 bases from J, with 8 bases between. Per the germline V gene, CDR1 is LGHNT and CDR2 is FRNRAP. CDR3 length: 13 amino acids. The CDR3: CASGLVEGDEQFF. CDR3 DNA: TGTGCTAGTGGTTTGGTAGAGGGGGATGAGCAGTTCTTC. The entire variable domain, with the rest obtained from reference TRBV12-5 and TRBJ2-1, is as follows: DARVTQTPRHKVTEMGQEVTMRCQPILGHNTVFWYRQTMMQGLELLAYFRNRAPLDDSGMPKDRFSAEMPDATLATLKIQPSEPRDSAVYFCASGLVEGDEQFFGPGTRLTVL.

This chain uses TRBV5-4 with TRBJ2-3; the D gene is possibly TRBD1 (6 bases). Germline-derived CDR1 and CDR2 are SGHNT and YYREEE (reference sequence). There are 13 residues in the CDR3. With 2 bases removed from V and 6 bases from J, the gap between germline ends came to 10 bases. The CDR3 region has the DNA TGTGCCAGCAGCTTTACAGGGTCGGATACGCAGTATTTT. Translating gives CASSFTGSDTQYF.

The chain recombines TRBV2 with TRBJ2-5; 8 bases agree with TRBD2. The trim removed 10 bases at V and 5 bases at J, leaving 15 bases unmatched. The CDR3 consists of 15 residues. Germline assignment: CDR1 SNHLY and CDR2 FYNNEI. CDR3 in DNA: TGTGCCACCCAGGGTCAGGGACTAGAAAACGAGACCCAGTACTTC. It yields the protein CATQGQGLENETQYF.

V gene TRBV28 combines with J gene TRBJ1-2; D is unclear. Germline CDR1 MDHEN, CDR2 SYDVKM. Between the trimmed V and J ends, which lost 1 base and 6 bases, there was a span of 9 bases. This CDR3 comprises 13 residues. The CDR3 nucleotides read TGTGCCAGCAGTTTATCTGAGGGAAATGGCTACACCTTC. Translated: CASSLSEGNGYTF.

This sequence joins TRBV2 and TRBJ1-1; 8 nucleotides match TRBD1. The junction had 6 bases not matched to a gene; V was cut back by 5 bases and J by 4 bases. Germline assignment: CDR1 SNHLY and CDR2 FYNNEI. CDR3 length: 14 residues. The CDR3 bases are TGTGCCAGCAGTTATCAGGGGGCGAGCACTGAAGCTTTCTTT. Its translation: CASSYQGASTEAFF.

J is TRBJ2-7 and V is TRBV28; 10 bases are a match to TRBD1. From germline, CDR1 is MDHEN and CDR2 SYDVKM. This CDR3 has 16 amino acids. J was trimmed by 3 bases and V by 3 bases; bases with no gene match: 8. CDR3 sequence reads: CASSFTGTGALYEQYF. In DNA, the CDR3 is TGTGCCAGCAGTTTCACCGGGACAGGGGCCCTCTACGAGCAGTACTTC. Together with reference TRBV28 and TRBJ2-7, the CDR3 gives the full variable domain: DVKVTQSSRYLVKRTGEKVFLECVQDMDHENMFWYRQDPGLGLRLIYFSYDVKMKEKGDIPEGYSVSREKKERFSLILESASTNQTSMYLCASSFTGTGALYEQYFGPGTRLTVT.